This T cell receptor (beta chain) was sequenced in a study of beta chain features in type 1 diabetes. As every portion of the isolated RNA was reverse transcribed, the sequencing read expressed TCRB transcripts. The assay was immunoSEQ multiplex PCR, and TCRdb's table has in-frame clones only and misses some. Of around 300,000 clones in the sample, approximately 8.1% were seen once. This clone appeared many times. Stem cell-like memory, regulatory, central memory and naive CD4+ cells were sorted via CD45RO/CCR7/CD25/CD127/CD95/CD27. This CDR3 spans 15 amino acids. V was clipped by 4 bases and J by 6 bases; unmatched bases: 7. In germline, CDR1 is SGHDN, CDR2 FVKESK.

The sequencing input was central memory CD4+ T cells from blood. This TCR was sampled from a woman under 30 in good health. The chain links TRBV14 to TRBJ1-2; 11 bases are a match to TRBD1. Written as DNA, the CDR3 is TGTGCCAGCAGCCGGCGGGACAGGGGGGGCGATGGCTACACCTTC. Its translation is CASSRRDRGGDGYTF. The full variable domain, in which reference TRBV14 and TRBJ1-2 provide the parts outside the CDR3, is EAGVTQFPSHSVIEKGQTVTLRCDPISGHDNLYWYRRVMGKEIKFLLHFVKESKQDESGMPNNRFLAERTGGTYSTLKVQPAELEDSGVYFCASSRRDRGGDGYTFGSGTRLTVV.